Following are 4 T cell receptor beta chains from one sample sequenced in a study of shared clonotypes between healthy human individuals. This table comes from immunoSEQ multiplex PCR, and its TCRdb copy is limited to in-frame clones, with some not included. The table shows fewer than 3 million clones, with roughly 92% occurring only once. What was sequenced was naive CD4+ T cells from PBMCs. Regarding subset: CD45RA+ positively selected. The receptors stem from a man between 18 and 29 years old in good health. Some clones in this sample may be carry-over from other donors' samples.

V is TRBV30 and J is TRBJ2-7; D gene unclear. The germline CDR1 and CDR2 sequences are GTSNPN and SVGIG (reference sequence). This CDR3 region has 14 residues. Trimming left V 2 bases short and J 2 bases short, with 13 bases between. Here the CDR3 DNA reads TGTGCCTGGAGTTTCCAGCGCCCCCCCTACGAGCAGTACTTC. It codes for CAWSFQRPPYEQYF.

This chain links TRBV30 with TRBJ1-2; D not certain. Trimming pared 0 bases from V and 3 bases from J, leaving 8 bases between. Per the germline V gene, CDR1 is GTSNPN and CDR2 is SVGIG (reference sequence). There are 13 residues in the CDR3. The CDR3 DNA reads TGTGCCTGGAGTGTACGGTGGCACTATGGCTACACCTTC. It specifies CAWSVRWHYGYTF. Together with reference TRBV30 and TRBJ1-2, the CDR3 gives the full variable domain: SQTIHQWPATLVQPVGSPLSLECTVEGTSNPNLYWYRQAAGRGLQLLFYSVGIGQISSEVPQNLSASRPQDRQFILSSKKLLLSDSGFYLCAWSVRWHYGYTFGSGTRLTVV.

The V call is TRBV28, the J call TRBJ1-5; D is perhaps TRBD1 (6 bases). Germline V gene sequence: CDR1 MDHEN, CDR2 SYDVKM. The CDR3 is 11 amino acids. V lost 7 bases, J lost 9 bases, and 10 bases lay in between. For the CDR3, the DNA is TGTGCCAGCACCTTAGGGGGGCCCCAGCATTTT. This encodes CASTLGGPQHF.

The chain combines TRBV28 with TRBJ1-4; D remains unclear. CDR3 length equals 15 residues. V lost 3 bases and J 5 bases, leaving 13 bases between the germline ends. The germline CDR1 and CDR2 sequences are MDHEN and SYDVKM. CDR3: CASSFLGQLNEKLFF. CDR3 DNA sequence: TGTGCCAGCAGTTTTTTAGGGCAGCTGAATGAAAAACTGTTTTTT.